Each of the 19 T cell receptor beta chains below was sequenced from the same sample in a study of CD8 T cells in ankylosing spondylitis (dated by TCRdb to the late 2010s). Receptors were amplified or captured by 5' RACE. Data came from an Illumina HiSeq 2500. TCRdb trimmed public reads at Q25 via fastp, called clones via MiXCR and kept in-frame beta chains. Each record represents a unique CDR3 protein, reported with the most common genes and DNA among its rows. Across this sample there are a few hundred thousand distinct CDR3 sequences, with about 10% seen only once. The ten largest clonotypes hold 21% of the sample. The sample taken for sequencing was blood, either unsorted or a sorted T cell fraction (not recorded which). The receptors derive from a male donor with ankylosing spondylitis or in good health (not recorded which).

This sequence joins TRBV7-8 and TRBJ2-5, with D tentatively TRBD1 (6 bases). The germline gives CDR1 SGHVS, CDR2 FQNEAQ. CDR3 length: 17 residues. Trimming took 6 bases from V and 3 from J, leaving 23 bases between them. The CDR3: CASRQQRGTGPKETQYF. The CDR3 DNA follows: TGTGCCAGCAGACAACAGCGTGGTACAGGGCCGAAAGAGACCCAGTACTTC.

This chain uses TRBV7-9 with TRBJ1-3; TRBD1 matches at 7 bases. J gave up 0 bases and V 6 bases, and 5 bases lay outside the gene matches. The CDR3 consists of 15 residues. Germline V gene sequence: CDR1 SEHNR, CDR2 FQNEAQ (reference sequence). CDR3 in amino acids: CASSPGQDSGNTIYF. The CDR3 coding sequence is TGTGCCAGCAGTCCTGGACAGGACTCTGGAAACACCATATATTTT.

This clonotype was observed at least ten times. The genes are TRBV20-1 and TRBJ2-1; TRBD2 is a possible D gene (7 bases). Trimming took off 2 bases at V and 3 bases at J, with 14 bases between the two ends. The CDR3 length is 15 residues. CDR1 is DFQATT, CDR2 SNEGSKA, per germline (reference sequence). In DNA, the CDR3 is TGCAGTGCTAGACAGGGGTCTAGCGGCTACAATGAGCAGTTCTTC. As protein: CSARQGSSGYNEQFF.

A few counts support this clonotype. CDR3 loop: CASSQDASGGYEQYF. The CDR3 DNA sequence: TGTGCCAGCAGCCAAGATGCGAGCGGGGGTTACGAGCAGTACTTC. The rearrangement uses TRBV3-1 and TRBJ2-7; 8 positions match TRBD2. CDR1 is LGHDT, CDR2 YNNKEL, per germline (reference sequence). The CDR3 spans 15 residues. After removal of 0 bases from V and 4 bases from J, the junction contained 5 bases not matched to a gene.

This clonotype was recorded at least ten times. J is TRBJ2-6 and V is TRBV3-1; no firm D call. Germline V gene data show CDR1 as LGHDT and CDR2 as YNNKEL (reference sequence). This CDR3 contains 15 residues. Trimming stripped 0 bases from V and 4 bases from J, with 7 bases between. The CDR3 DNA follows: TGTGCCAGCAGCCAAGATCTGTCCGGGGCCAACGTCCTGACTTTC. It is translated as CASSQDLSGANVLTF.

This clonotype was seen repeatedly, ten times or more. The rearrangement uses TRBV12-3 or TRBV12-4 and TRBJ1-1; a weak D match, TRBD1 (6 bases). CDR3 length: 15 amino acids. Trimming cost V 6 bases and J 1 base, with 15 bases left between them. CDR3 amino acids: CASSLTGMENTEAFF. The CDR3 DNA is TGTGCCAGCAGCCTAACAGGGATGGAGAACACTGAAGCTTTCTTT.

Only a few counts were recorded for this clonotype. The V call is TRBV5-5, the J call TRBJ2-7; tentative D call: TRBD1 (6 bases). This CDR3 has 14 residues. V lost 4 bases, J lost 3 bases, and 14 bases lay in between. CDR1 is SGHKS and CDR2 is YYEKEE in the germline V gene (reference sequence). The DNA of the CDR3 is TGTGCCAGCAGCCGCCAGGGGTTGGGCTACGAGCAGTACTTC. Translation gives CASSRQGLGYEQYF.

This clonotype has more than one count but fewer than ten. V usage is TRBV5-6 and J usage is TRBJ1-4, with 9 nucleotides matching TRBD1. Germline values: CDR1 SGHDT, CDR2 YYEEEE. The CDR3 is made up of 17 amino acids. The trim removed 4 bases at V and 2 bases at J, leaving 9 bases unmatched. The CDR3 protein is CASSGWDRAGTNEKLFF. CDR3 nucleotides: TGTGCCAGCAGCGGATGGGACAGGGCAGGCACTAATGAAAAACTGTTTTTT.

The rearrangement joins TRBV29-1 to TRBJ1-1; 9 nucleotides align to TRBD1. The germline V gene encodes CDR1 SQVTM and CDR2 ANQGSEA. The CDR3 is 14 amino acids. The junction had 8 bases not matched to a gene; V was cut back by 4 bases and J by 5 bases. The DNA of the CDR3 is TGCAGCGTTGCCGCCACAGGGGGCCGTACTGAAGCTTTCTTT. Its protein is CSVAATGGRTEAFF. The full variable domain, completed using reference TRBV29-1 and TRBJ1-1, is SAVISQKPSRDICQRGTSLTIQCQVDSQVTMMFWYRQQPGQSLTLIATANQGSEATYESGFVIDKFPISRPNLTFSTLTVSNMSPEDSSIYLCSVAATGGRTEAFFGQGTRLTVV.

This clonotype has just a few counts. The chain employs TRBV25-1 and TRBJ1-1; D is undetermined. The CDR3 runs to 15 residues. The germline V gene encodes CDR1 MGHDK and CDR2 SYGVNS. The V and J ends lost 0 bases and 1 base respectively, with 9 bases between them. Here the CDR3 DNA reads TGTGCCAGCAGTGAATACGGGCATGCGAACACTGAAGCTTTCTTT. It yields the protein CASSEYGHANTEAFF.

The chain has TRBV7-2 and TRBJ2-7; 11 bases match TRBD2. The trim removed 5 bases at V and 5 bases at J, leaving 8 bases unmatched. Germline CDR1 and CDR2: SGHTA and FQGNSA. The CDR3 runs 15 residues. The CDR3 is CASSTRTSGGNEQYF. CDR3 in DNA: TGTGCCAGCAGCACCCGAACTAGCGGGGGCAACGAGCAGTACTTC. The variable domain in full, completed from reference TRBV7-2 and TRBJ2-7, reads GAGVSQSPSNKVTEKGKDVELRCDPISGHTALYWYRQSLGQGLEFLIYFQGNSAPDKSGLPSDRFSAERTGGSVSTLTIQRTQQEDSAVYLCASSTRTSGGNEQYFGPGTRLTVT.

The rearrangement links TRBV9 to TRBJ2-3, with D perhaps TRBD2 (6 bases). The germline gives CDR1 SGDLS, CDR2 YYNGEE. The CDR3 is 16 residues long. V lost 3 bases and J 5 bases, leaving 19 bases between the germline ends. The chain's CDR3 is CASSDPGFAGGDTQYF. For the CDR3, the DNA is TGTGCCAGCAGCGATCCGGGGTTCGCCGGGGGAGATACGCAGTATTTT.

The chain joins TRBV20-1 to TRBJ2-4; D gene ambiguous. The CDR3 contains 11 residues. V shed 3 bases and J shed 5 bases, with 5 bases lying between them. Germline values: CDR1 DFQATT, CDR2 SNEGSKA (reference sequence). The CDR3 sequence: CSASYQNIQYF. The DNA for the CDR3 is TGCAGTGCTAGCTATCAAAACATTCAGTACTTC.

The sample holds a few counts of this clonotype. The chain couples TRBV5-5 to TRBJ2-6; 9 bases are a match to TRBD1. Per the germline V gene, CDR1 is SGHKS and CDR2 is YYEKEE (reference sequence). Trimming took 4 bases from V and 2 from J; bases not matched to a gene: 7. This CDR3 is 17 amino acids long. CDR3 sequence reads: CASSLGQGSAGANVLTF. Here the CDR3 DNA reads TGTGCCAGCAGCCTGGGACAGGGCAGCGCTGGGGCCAACGTCCTGACTTTC.

This clonotype was counted many times. The chain uses TRBV15 and TRBJ2-3; no definite D call. The germline V gene encodes CDR1 LNHNV and CDR2 YYDKDF (reference sequence). This CDR3 comprises 14 residues. Trimming took 5 bases from V and 4 from J, leaving 13 bases between them. The CDR3 is CATSPYALADTQYF. The CDR3 DNA reads as TGTGCCACCAGCCCTTATGCATTAGCAGATACGCAGTATTTT.

The chain couples TRBV13 to TRBJ1-2; 9 bases are shared with TRBD1. V dropped 10 bases and J dropped 2; count of bases not matched to a gene: 5. The CDR3 has 13 amino acids. Looked up from germline, CDR1 is PRHDT and CDR2 is FYEKMQ (reference sequence). The CDR3 nucleotides are TGTGCCACCTGGGACAGGGAAAACTATGGCTACACCTTC. This translates into CATWDRENYGYTF.

This clonotype was found many times. The chain joins TRBV5-6 to TRBJ2-3; unclear D gene. V lost 4 bases, J lost 3 bases, and 9 bases lay in between. The CDR3 is made up of 13 amino acids. Germline V lookup: CDR1 SGHDT, CDR2 YYEEEE. The chain's CDR3 is CASSDTGTDTQYF. The CDR3 DNA follows: TGTGCCAGCAGCGATACTGGGACAGATACGCAGTATTTT.

This clonotype was seen at least ten times. The gene calls are TRBV24-1 and TRBJ2-5; no clear D gene. Germline V lookup: CDR1 KGHDR, CDR2 SFDVKD. This CDR3 has 14 amino acids. V lost 5 bases to trimming and J lost 0 bases, with 9 bases between them. CDR3 sequence reads: CATSATAHQETQYF. In nucleotides, the CDR3 is TGTGCCACCAGTGCGACGGCCCACCAAGAGACCCAGTACTTC.

This clonotype was found many times. The chain joins TRBV3-1 to TRBJ2-6; D is perhaps TRBD2 (5 bases). The CDR3 is 17 amino acids. CDR1 is LGHDT and CDR2 is YNNKEL in the germline V gene (reference sequence). V shed 1 base and J shed 0 bases, with 10 bases lying between them. In DNA, the CDR3 is TGTGCCAGCAGCCAAGGATCCGGGATCTCTGGGGCCAACGTCCTGACTTTC. This codes for CASSQGSGISGANVLTF.